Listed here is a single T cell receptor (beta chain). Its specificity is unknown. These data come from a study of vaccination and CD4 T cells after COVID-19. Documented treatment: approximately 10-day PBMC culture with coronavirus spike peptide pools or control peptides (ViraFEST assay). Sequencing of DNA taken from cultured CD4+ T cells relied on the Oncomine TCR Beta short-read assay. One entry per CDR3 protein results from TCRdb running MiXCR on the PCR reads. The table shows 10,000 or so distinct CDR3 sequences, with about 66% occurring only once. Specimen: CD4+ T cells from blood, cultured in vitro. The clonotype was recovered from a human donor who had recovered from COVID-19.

Written as DNA, the CDR3 is TGTGCCAGCAGCTTAGCTCTGAATCAGCCCCAGCATTTT. Translated, it gives CASSLALNQPQHF. The genes are TRBV7-8 and TRBJ1-5; D call uncertain. This CDR3 spans 13 amino acids. CDR1 SGHVS and CDR2 FQNEAQ come from the germline V gene. The V gene lost 0 bases and the J gene lost 4 bases, with 4 bases spanning the gap.